This T cell receptor beta chain was documented in a study of CD8+CD57+ T cells in acquired aplastic anemia. CDR3 and TCR beta VDJ profiling relied on genomic DNA as the template. One entry per CDR3 protein, called by TCRdb with MiXCR from the reads. Seen here are 170,000 or so distinct CDR3 sequences, about 48% observed once, and the top ten hold under 35%. CDR1 and CDR2 from the germline V gene are KGHDR and SFDVKD. With 3 bases clipped from V and 2 bases from J, the junction kept 4 bases outside the gene matches. This CDR3 is 15 amino acids long. Previously, flow cytometry had revealed CD8+CD57+ cell expansion in the patients chosen for sequencing.

The sequenced material came from sorted CD4+, CD8+, or CD8+CD57+ T cells (not recorded which) from PBMCs. This chain uses TRBV24-1 with TRBJ2-7, with 9 bases that match TRBD1. The clonotype originates from a human donor with aplastic anemia. CDR3 in DNA: TGTGCCACCAGTGATCCGGGACAGGGCACCTACGAGCAGTACTTC. This translates into CATSDPGQGTYEQYF.